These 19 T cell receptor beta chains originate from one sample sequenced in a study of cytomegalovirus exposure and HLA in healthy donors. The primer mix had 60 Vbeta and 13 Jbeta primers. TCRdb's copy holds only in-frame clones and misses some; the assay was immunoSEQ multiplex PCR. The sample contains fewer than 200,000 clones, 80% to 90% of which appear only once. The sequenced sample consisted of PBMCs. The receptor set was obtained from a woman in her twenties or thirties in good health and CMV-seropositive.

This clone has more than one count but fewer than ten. The CDR3 bases are TGTGCCAGTAGTCGACAGGGGTTCAATCAGCCCCAGCATTTT. Translated: CASSRQGFNQPQHF. This rearrangement joins TRBV19 to TRBJ1-5, with 8 positions matching TRBD1. V gave up 5 bases and J gave up 3 bases; unmatched junction bases: 3. Germline-derived CDR1 and CDR2 are LNHDA and SQIVND (reference sequence). The CDR3 loop spans 14 amino acids.

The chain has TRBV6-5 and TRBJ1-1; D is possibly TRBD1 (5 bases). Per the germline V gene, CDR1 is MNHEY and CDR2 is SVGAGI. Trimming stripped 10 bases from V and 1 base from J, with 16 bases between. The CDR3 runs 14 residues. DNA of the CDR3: TGTGCCACCCGGTGGGGCTGGACGAACACTGAAGCTTTCTTT. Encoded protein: CATRWGWTNTEAFF.

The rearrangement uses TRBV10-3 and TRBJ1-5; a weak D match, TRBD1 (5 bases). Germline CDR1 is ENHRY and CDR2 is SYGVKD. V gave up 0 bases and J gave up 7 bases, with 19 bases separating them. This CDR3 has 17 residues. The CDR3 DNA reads TGTGCCATCAGTGAGTCGACCATAAAAGGGGTGAACCAGCCCCAGCATTTT. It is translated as CAISESTIKGVNQPQHF.

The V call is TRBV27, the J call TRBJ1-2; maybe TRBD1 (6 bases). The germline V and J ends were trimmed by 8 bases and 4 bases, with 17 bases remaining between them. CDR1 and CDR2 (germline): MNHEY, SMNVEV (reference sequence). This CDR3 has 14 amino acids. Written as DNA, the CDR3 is TGTGCCAGCCGCAGCAAGGGGACACTCTATGGCTACACCTTC. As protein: CASRSKGTLYGYTF.

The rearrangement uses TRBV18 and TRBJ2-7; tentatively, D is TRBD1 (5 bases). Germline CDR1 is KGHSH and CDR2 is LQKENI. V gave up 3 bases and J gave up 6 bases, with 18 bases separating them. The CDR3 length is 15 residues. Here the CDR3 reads CASSPAQGLVGEQYF. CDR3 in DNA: TGTGCCAGCTCACCCGCGCAGGGTCTCGTCGGCGAGCAGTACTTC.

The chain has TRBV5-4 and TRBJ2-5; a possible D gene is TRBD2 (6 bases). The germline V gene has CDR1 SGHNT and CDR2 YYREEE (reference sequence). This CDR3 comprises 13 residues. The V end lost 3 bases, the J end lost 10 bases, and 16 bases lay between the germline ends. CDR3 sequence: CASSSTGAGDQYF. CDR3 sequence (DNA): TGTGCCAGCAGCTCAACGGGAGCCGGGGACCAGTACTTC.

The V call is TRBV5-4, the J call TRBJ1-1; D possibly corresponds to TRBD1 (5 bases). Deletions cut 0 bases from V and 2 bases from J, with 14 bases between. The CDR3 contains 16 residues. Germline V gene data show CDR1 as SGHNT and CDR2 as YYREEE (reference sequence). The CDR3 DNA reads TGTGCCAGCAGCTTGGCGTCGGGGGAGGGAAACACTGAAGCTTTCTTT. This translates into CASSLASGEGNTEAFF.

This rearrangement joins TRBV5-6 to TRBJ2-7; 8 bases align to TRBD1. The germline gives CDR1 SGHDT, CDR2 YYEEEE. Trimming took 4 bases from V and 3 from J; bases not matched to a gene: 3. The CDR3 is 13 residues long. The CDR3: CASSNTGGYEQYF. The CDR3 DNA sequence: TGTGCCAGCAGCAACACAGGGGGCTACGAGCAGTACTTC.

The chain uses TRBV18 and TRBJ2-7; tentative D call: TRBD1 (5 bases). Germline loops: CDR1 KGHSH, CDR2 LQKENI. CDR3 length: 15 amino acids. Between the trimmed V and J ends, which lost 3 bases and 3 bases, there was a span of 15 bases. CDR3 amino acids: CASSPVLDRDYEQYF. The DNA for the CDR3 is TGTGCCAGCTCACCGGTCCTCGACAGAGACTACGAGCAGTACTTC.

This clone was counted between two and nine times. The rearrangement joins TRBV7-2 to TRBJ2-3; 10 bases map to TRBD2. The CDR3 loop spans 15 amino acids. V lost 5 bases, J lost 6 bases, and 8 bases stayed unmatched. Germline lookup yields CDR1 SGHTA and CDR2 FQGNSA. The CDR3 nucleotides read TGTGCCAGCAGCATACTAGCGGGGAACCAGGATACGCAGTATTTT. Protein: CASSILAGNQDTQYF.

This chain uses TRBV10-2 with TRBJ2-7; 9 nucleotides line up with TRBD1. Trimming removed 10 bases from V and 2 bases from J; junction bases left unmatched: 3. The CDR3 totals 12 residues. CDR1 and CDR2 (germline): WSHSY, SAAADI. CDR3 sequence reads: CATGTGTYEQYF. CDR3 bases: TGCGCCACCGGGACAGGGACCTACGAGCAGTACTTC.

This chain's CDR3 is CASSLGAGGRSPLHF. The CDR3 bases are TGTGCCAGCAGCTTGGGTGCAGGGGGCCGGTCACCCCTCCACTTT. The rearrangement joins TRBV5-6 to TRBJ1-6; 8 bases agree with TRBD1. The length of the CDR3 is 15 residues. V lost 0 bases, J lost 10 bases, and 6 bases stayed unmatched. CDR1 is SGHDT and CDR2 is YYEEEE in the germline V gene.

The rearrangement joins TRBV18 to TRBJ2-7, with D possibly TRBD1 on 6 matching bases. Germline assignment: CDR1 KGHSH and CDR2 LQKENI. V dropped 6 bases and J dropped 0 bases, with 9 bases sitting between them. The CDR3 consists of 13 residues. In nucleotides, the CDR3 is TGTGCCAGCTCCCGGACAGCCTCCTACGAGCAGTACTTC. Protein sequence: CASSRTASYEQYF.

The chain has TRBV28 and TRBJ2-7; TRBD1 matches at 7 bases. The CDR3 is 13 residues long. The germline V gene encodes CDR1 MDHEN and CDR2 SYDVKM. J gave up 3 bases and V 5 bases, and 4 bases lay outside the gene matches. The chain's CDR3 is CASSPNRGYEQYF. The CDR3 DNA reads TGTGCCAGCAGTCCAAACAGGGGCTACGAGCAGTACTTC.

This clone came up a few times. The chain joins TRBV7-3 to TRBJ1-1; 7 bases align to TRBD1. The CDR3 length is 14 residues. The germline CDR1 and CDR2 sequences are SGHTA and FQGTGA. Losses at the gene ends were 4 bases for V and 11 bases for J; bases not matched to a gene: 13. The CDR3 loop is CASSSTGTDETAFF. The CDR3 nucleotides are TGTGCCAGCAGCTCGACCGGGACAGACGAGACTGCTTTCTTT.

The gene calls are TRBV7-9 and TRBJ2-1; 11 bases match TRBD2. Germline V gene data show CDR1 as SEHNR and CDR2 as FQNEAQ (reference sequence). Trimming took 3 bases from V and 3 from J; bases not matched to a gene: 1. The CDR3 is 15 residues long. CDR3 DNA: TGTGCCAGCAGCTTGCTAGCGGGGGGCTACAATGAGCAGTTCTTC. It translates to CASSLLAGGYNEQFF.

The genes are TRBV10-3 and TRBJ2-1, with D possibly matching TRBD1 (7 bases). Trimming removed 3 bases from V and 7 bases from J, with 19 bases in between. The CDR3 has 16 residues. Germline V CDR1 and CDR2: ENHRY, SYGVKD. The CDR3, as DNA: TGTGCCATCAGTGACAGACAGGGAGGCACTCGGAATGAGCAGTTCTTC. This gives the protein CAISDRQGGTRNEQFF.

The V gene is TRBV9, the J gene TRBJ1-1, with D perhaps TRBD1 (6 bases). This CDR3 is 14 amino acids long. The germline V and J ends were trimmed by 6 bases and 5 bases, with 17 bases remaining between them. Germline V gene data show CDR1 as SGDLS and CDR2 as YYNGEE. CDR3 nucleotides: TGTGCCAGCAACAGGGCAGAGGTAGGGACTGAAGCTTTCTTT. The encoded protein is CASNRAEVGTEAFF.

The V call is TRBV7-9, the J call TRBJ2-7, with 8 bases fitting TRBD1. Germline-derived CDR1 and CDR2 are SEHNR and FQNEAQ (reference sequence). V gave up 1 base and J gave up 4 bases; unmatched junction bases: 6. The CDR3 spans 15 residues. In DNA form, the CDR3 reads TGTGCCAGCAGCTTAGGGGCAGGGGGCGGGTACGAGCAGTACTTC. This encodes CASSLGAGGGYEQYF.